This passage covers 2 T cell receptor beta chains from one sample sequenced in a study of blood T cell repertoires in COVID-19. Assay: immunoSEQ multiplex PCR; the TCRdb copy retains only in-frame clones and omits some. The table includes about 77,000 clones, 75% to 85% detected once. The sequencing input was peripheral blood. These receptors originate from a woman aged 70-85 years with acute or convalescent COVID-19.

This clone was detected a few times. The chain carries TRBV9 and TRBJ1-5; tentatively, D is TRBD1 (5 bases). The CDR3 sequence is 14 residues long. Germline V gives CDR1 SGDLS, CDR2 YYNGEE. V dropped 0 bases and J dropped 5 bases, with 9 bases sitting between them. The CDR3 protein is CASSVAGGDQPQHF. In DNA, the CDR3 is TGTGCCAGCAGCGTAGCGGGGGGAGATCAGCCCCAGCATTTT.

The V gene is TRBV2, the J gene TRBJ1-5; a weak D match, TRBD1 (5 bases). Germline assignment: CDR1 SNHLY and CDR2 FYNNEI. Trimming removed 7 bases from V and 1 base from J, with 17 bases in between. The CDR3 has 16 amino acids. The CDR3 DNA sequence: TGTGCCAGCACGGGTCACAGGACAAGGAGCAATCAGCCCCAGCATTTT. Amino acid sequence: CASTGHRTRSNQPQHF.